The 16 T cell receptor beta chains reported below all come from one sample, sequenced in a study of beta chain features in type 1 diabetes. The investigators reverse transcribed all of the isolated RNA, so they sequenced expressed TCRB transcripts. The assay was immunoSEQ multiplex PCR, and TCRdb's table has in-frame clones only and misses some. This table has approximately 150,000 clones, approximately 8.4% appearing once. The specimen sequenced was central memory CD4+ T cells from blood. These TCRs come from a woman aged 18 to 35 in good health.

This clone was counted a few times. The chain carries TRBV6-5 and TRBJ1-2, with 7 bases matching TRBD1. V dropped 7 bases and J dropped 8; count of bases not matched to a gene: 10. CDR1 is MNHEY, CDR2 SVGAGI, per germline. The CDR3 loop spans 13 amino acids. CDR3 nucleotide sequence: TGTGCCAGCAAAAAGACAGGGACGCAGGGCTACACCTTC. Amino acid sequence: CASKKTGTQGYTF.

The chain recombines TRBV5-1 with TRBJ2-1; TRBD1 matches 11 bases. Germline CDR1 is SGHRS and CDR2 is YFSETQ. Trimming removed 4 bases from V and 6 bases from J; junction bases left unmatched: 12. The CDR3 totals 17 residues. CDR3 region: CASSPGQGAKPSNEQFF. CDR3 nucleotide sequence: TGCGCCAGCAGCCCTGGACAGGGGGCAAAACCATCCAATGAGCAGTTCTTC.

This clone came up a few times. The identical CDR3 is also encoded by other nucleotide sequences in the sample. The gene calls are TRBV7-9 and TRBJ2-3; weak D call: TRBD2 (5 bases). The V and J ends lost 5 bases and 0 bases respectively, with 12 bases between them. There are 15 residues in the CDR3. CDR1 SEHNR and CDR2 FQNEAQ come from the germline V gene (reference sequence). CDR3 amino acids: CASSPSGTSTDTQYF. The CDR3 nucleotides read TGTGCCAGCAGCCCAAGCGGTACTAGCACAGATACGCAGTATTTT. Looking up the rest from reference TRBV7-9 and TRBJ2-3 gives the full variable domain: DTGVSQNPRHKITKRGQNVTFRCDPISEHNRLYWYRQTLGQGPEFLTYFQNEAQLEKSRLLSDRFSAERPKGSFSTLEIQRTEQGDSAMYLCASSPSGTSTDTQYFGPGTRLTVL.

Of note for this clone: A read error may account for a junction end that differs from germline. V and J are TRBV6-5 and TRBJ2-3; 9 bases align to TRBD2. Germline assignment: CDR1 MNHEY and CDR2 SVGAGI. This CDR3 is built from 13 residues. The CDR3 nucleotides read TGTGCCAGCAGTGAAGAAGGAGGAAATAGCGGGAGTTTT. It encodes CASSEEGGNSGSF.

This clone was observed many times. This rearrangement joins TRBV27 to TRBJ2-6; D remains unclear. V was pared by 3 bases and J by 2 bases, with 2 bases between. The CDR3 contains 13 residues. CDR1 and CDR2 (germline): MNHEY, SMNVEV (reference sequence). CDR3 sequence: CASSFTGANVLTF. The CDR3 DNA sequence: TGTGCCAGCAGTTTCACTGGGGCCAACGTCCTGACTTTC.

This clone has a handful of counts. CDR3 coding DNA: TGTGCCACCGCCTATCTAGCGGGGGCCAGCACAGATACGCAGTATTTT. Its translation is CATAYLAGASTDTQYF. The V gene is TRBV15, the J gene TRBJ2-3; 10 nucleotides match TRBD2. Germline-derived CDR1 and CDR2 are LNHNV and YYDKDF (reference sequence). The CDR3 runs to 16 residues. The ends lost 8 bases at V and 0 bases at J; junction bases unmatched: 8. The full variable domain, with the rest looked up from reference TRBV15 and TRBJ2-3, is DAMVIQNPRYQVTQFGKPVTLSCSQTLNHNVMYWYQQKSSQAPKLLFHYYDKDFNNEADTPDNFQSRRPNTSFCFLDIRSPGLGDTAMYLCATAYLAGASTDTQYFGPGTRLTVL.

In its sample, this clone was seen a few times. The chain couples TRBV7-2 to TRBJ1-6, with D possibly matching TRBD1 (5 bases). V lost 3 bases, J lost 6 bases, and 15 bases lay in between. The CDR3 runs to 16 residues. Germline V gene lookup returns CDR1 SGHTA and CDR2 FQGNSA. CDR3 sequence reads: CASSFRGGRSNSPLHF. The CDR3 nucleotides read TGTGCCAGCAGCTTTCGGGGGGGTCGTAGTAATTCACCCCTCCACTTT.

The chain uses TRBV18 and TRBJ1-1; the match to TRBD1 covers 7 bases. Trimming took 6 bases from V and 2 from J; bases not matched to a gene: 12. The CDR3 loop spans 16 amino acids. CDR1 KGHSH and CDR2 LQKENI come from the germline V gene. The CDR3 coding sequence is TGTGCCAGCTCTCCGCAGGGGGGTCCGTACAACACTGAAGCTTTCTTT. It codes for CASSPQGGPYNTEAFF.

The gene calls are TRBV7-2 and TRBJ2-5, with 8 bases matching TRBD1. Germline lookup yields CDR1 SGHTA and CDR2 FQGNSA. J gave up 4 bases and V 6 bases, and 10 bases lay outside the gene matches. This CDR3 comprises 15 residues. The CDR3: CASRYTTGEGETQYF. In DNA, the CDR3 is TGTGCCAGCAGATATACGACAGGGGAAGGAGAGACCCAGTACTTC.

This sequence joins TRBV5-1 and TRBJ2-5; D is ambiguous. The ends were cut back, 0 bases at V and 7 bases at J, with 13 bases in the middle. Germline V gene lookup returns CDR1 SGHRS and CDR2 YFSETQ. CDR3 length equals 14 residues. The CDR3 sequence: CASSLAPSGLTQYF. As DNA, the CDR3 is TGCGCCAGCAGCTTGGCTCCCTCAGGTTTGACCCAGTACTTC.

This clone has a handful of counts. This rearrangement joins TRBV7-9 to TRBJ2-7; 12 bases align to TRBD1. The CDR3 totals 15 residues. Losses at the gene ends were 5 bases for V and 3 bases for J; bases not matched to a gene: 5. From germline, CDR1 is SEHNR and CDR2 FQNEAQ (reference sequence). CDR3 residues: CASSLGQGANYEQYF. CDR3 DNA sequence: TGTGCCAGCAGCCTGGGACAGGGGGCCAACTACGAGCAGTACTTC.

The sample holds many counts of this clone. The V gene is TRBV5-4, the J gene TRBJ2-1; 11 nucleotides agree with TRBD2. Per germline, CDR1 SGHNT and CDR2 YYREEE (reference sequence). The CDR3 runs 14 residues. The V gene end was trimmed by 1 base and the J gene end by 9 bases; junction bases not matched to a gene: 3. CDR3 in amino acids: CASSLTSGSPEQFF. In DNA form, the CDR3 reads TGTGCCAGCAGCTTGACTAGCGGGAGTCCTGAGCAGTTCTTC.

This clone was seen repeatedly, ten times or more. The CDR3 sequence: CASSPRSSGANVLTF. CDR3 nucleotide sequence: TGTGCCAGCAGCCCCCGGAGCTCTGGGGCCAACGTCCTGACTTTC. This chain joins TRBV25-1 and TRBJ2-6; D ambiguous. The germline V and J ends were trimmed by 6 bases and 0 bases, with 9 bases remaining between them. CDR3 size: 15 residues. Germline V gives CDR1 MGHDK, CDR2 SYGVNS. Filled out from reference TRBV25-1 and TRBJ2-6, the complete variable domain reads EADIYQTPRYLVIGTGKKITLECSQTMGHDKMYWYQQDPGMELHLIHYSYGVNSTEKGDLSSESTVSRIRTEHFPLTLESARPSHTSQYLCASSPRSSGANVLTFGAGSRLTVL.

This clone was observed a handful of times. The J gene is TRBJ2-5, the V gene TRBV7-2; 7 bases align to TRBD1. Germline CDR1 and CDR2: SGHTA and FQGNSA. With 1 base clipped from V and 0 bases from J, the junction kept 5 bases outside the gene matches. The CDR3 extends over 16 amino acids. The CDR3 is CASSLVKGAYQETQYF. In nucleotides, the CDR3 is TGTGCCAGCAGCTTAGTAAAGGGGGCCTACCAAGAGACCCAGTACTTC.

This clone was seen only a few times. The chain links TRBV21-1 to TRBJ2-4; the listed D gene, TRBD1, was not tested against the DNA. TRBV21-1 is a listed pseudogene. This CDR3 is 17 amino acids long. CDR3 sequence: CASSKVRGVLAKNIQYF. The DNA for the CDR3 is TGTGCCAGCAGCAAAGTCAGGGGCGTTCTAGCCAAAAACATTCAGTACTTC.

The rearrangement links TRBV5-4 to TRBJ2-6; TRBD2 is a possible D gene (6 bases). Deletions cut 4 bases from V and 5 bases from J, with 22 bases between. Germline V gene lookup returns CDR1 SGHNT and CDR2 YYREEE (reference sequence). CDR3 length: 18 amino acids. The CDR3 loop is CASSPNSGHPSRANVLTF. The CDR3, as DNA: TGTGCCAGCAGCCCAAATAGCGGTCACCCCTCGAGGGCCAACGTCCTGACTTTC.